The entry that follows covers one T cell receptor (beta chain) sequence. This clone appeared once. It has no known antigen specificity. No clone much larger than this one lies a single base away; base qualities are absent. Each collaborating institution followed its own protocols to collect whole blood in K2EDTA tubes. For TCRbeta analysis, collaborator samples were shipped as frozen whole blood, as isolated PBMCs, or as DNA extracted from either sample type. This record belongs to a study of blood T cell repertoires in COVID-19 (dated by TCRdb to 2020 to 2022). As for the study more broadly: Samples from collaborators originated in the United States, Italy and Spain and spanned both the acute and convalescent phases of COVID-19. The sample metadata nearly always contained a de-identified subject ID, COVID-19 status, age in years and sex. Deeply sampled blood TCRbeta repertoires from subjects exposed to, actively infected with, or recovered from COVID-19 were included in the dataset. The material from the prospective study consisted of cDNA or gDNA derived from T cells, B-cell-depleted T cells, or PBMCs. The samples were drawn from two sources: the first 160 participants of the ongoing ImmuneRACE study, and 950 to 1,500 subjects contributed by 6 global collaborators. Where HLA class I and class II types were available, the types were taken from metadata supplied by the sample provider, not from assay-based typing. The repertoires were released in a freely available public database meant as a resource for research on the immune response to SARS-CoV-2.

Including the terminal cysteine and phenylalanine, the CDR3 comprises 16 residues. Just the 48-base CDR3 DNA is kept, in frame starting at base 1. Here V drops 3 bases and J drops 5 bases, and the junction holds 5 bases not matched to any gene. CDR1 is given as SGHDN and CDR2 as FVKESK, both from the germline V gene. TCRbeta CDR3 regions were amplified from genomic DNA using the immunoSEQ Assay, a bias-controlled multiplex PCR. Under the source paper's analysis protocol: Within the assay, amplification of reference gene primers was used to estimate how many nucleated cells each sample contained. To quantify the absolute abundance of each unique TCRbeta CDR3 rearrangement, sequence reads were collapsed and filtered. For each sample, productive Simpson clonality was calculated as the square root of Simpson's diversity index across productive rearrangements. TCRdb obtained this table from immuneACCESS and retained in-frame rearrangements with V and J assigned. These tables miss some clones; where compared with another copy, unresolved V genes account for less than half of the shortfall, and the remainder is unexplained. V and J calls and clone size follow that table, whereas D and trimming were derived from the DNA. The table for this sample lists some 25,000 clones; about 84% of them were counted only once. The top ten hold around half of the sample.

Beyond this particular receptor, the publication reports: Clinical and demographic metadata were provided uncurated, with the amount varying by source and participant.

What was sequenced was peripheral blood. The receptor chain draws on TRBV14 and TRBJ2-2; 11 middle bases align to TRBD2. The sequence was collected from a man aged 45-65 years with active or convalescent COVID-19. The CDR3 in this case is CASSQLLAGATGELFF. The nucleotides are TGTGCCAGCAGCCAGTTACTAGCGGGAGCTACCGGGGAGCTGTTTTTT.